These 12 T cell receptor beta chains share one sample of origin, sequenced in a study of blood T cells in healthy people across ages. A second roughly 6 to 11 cycle PCR used barcoded and J-beta primers. TCRdb passed the 5' RACE reads through MiXCR, listing each CDR3 protein once. The data show hundreds of thousands of distinct CDR3 sequences, 58% seen once. Input material: blood. The source is a man aged 25-40 years in good health.

V and J are TRBV12-3 or TRBV12-4 and TRBJ1-2; the D is unclear. With 5 bases removed from V and 1 base from J, the gap between germline ends came to 11 bases. The CDR3 is 14 residues long. The CDR3 loop is CASSPQSLNYGYTF. In nucleotides, the CDR3 is TGTGCCAGCAGTCCACAGAGCCTTAACTATGGCTACACCTTC.

V is TRBV6-6 and J is TRBJ1-1; perhaps TRBD1 as D (6 bases). Per germline, CDR1 MNHNY and CDR2 SVGAGI (reference sequence). V was shortened by 8 bases and J by 7 bases, with 11 bases between the two germline ends. The CDR3 runs 11 residues. In nucleotides, the CDR3 is TGTGCCAGCGCGGGGGCTTATGAAGCTTTCTTT. Translated, it gives CASAGAYEAFF.

The gene calls are TRBV20-1 and TRBJ2-1; 8 nucleotides match TRBD2. The CDR3 consists of 18 residues. V lost 3 bases to trimming and J lost 2 bases; unmatched junction nucleotides: 15. In germline, CDR1 is DFQATT, CDR2 SNEGSKA (reference sequence). The CDR3 sequence: CSASTAKREKTPYNEQFF. CDR3 coding DNA: TGCAGTGCTAGTACCGCCAAGCGGGAGAAAACCCCCTACAATGAGCAGTTCTTC.

This clonotype was seen a few times. This chain joins TRBV6-5 and TRBJ1-1; D unresolved. CDR1 is MNHEY, CDR2 SVGAGI, per germline. With 4 bases removed from V and 2 bases from J, the gap between germline ends came to 8 bases. There are 13 residues in the CDR3. The CDR3 sequence is CASSFTGNTEAFF. CDR3 nucleotides: TGTGCCAGCAGTTTTACGGGAAACACTGAAGCTTTCTTT.

This clonotype appeared once. V gene TRBV27 combines with J gene TRBJ2-5; 8 bases are a match to TRBD1. The J call may not be correct, given that the DNA end is closer to TRBJ2-7. CDR3 length: 15 amino acids. CDR1 MNHEY and CDR2 SMNVEV come from the germline V gene (reference sequence). CDR3 coding DNA: TGTGCCAGCAGTCCTCAGGGGGCCGGTTACTACGAGCAGTACTTC. Encoded protein: CASSPQGAGYYEQYF.

V gene TRBV20-1 combines with J gene TRBJ1-6; D may be TRBD1 (5 bases). This CDR3 is 14 amino acids long. Per germline, CDR1 DFQATT and CDR2 SNEGSKA (reference sequence). The V and J ends lost 3 bases and 10 bases respectively, with 16 bases between them. The CDR3 DNA follows: TGCAGTGCTAGGGGGGACTGGGGCAGGTCACCCCTCCACTTT. Its protein is CSARGDWGRSPLHF.

This rearrangement joins TRBV5-6 to TRBJ2-3; D may be TRBD2 (6 bases). V lost 4 bases and J 13 bases, leaving 16 bases between the germline ends. This CDR3 region has 12 residues. Germline V gives CDR1 SGHDT, CDR2 YYEEEE. The CDR3 DNA reads TGTGCCAGCAGCCTACAGACTAGGAAGGAGTATTTT. Protein sequence: CASSLQTRKEYF.

The V gene is TRBV3-1, the J gene TRBJ2-1, with 10 bases matching TRBD1. The CDR3 spans 13 residues. Looked up from germline, CDR1 is LGHDT and CDR2 is YNNKEL (reference sequence). Unmatched junction bases numbered 7, after V lost 4 bases and J lost 13 bases. The CDR3 loop is CASSPRGTGVQFF. Written as DNA, the CDR3 is TGTGCCAGCAGCCCGCGTGGGACAGGGGTTCAGTTCTTC.

The chain joins TRBV20-1 to TRBJ2-1; D unresolved. The DNA matches TRBJ2-7 better at its end, which makes the J call doubtful. The germline CDR1 and CDR2 sequences are DFQATT and SNEGSKA (reference sequence). The CDR3 runs 11 residues. Here the CDR3 reads CSALTDAEQYF. In DNA form, the CDR3 reads TGCAGTGCCTTAACAGACGCCGAGCAGTACTTC.

V gene TRBV20-1 combines with J gene TRBJ1-4; 12 nucleotides align to TRBD1. Germline V gene sequence: CDR1 DFQATT, CDR2 SNEGSKA (reference sequence). V gave up 7 bases and J gave up 7 bases; unmatched junction bases: 4. CDR3 length: 13 amino acids. The CDR3 DNA reads TGCAGTGTTGGGACAGGGGGCGGTGAAAAACTGTTTTTT. Protein sequence: CSVGTGGGEKLFF.

The chain uses TRBV10-3 and TRBJ2-1; D may be TRBD1 (6 bases). The V gene lost 6 bases and the J gene lost 8 bases, with 20 bases spanning the gap. This CDR3 region has 15 residues. Germline V gives CDR1 ENHRY, CDR2 SYGVKD. The CDR3 here is CAISEDRKGIDEQFF. Here the CDR3 DNA reads TGTGCCATCAGCGAAGACAGGAAGGGAATCGATGAGCAGTTCTTC.

The rearrangement joins TRBV20-1 to TRBJ2-1; 10 bases are a match to TRBD1. Germline V gives CDR1 DFQATT, CDR2 SNEGSKA (reference sequence). CDR3 length equals 14 residues. V lost 6 bases and J lost 5; bases outside the gene matches: 7. DNA of the CDR3: TGCAGTGCAAGGTCGGGACAGGGGAACAATGAGCAGTTCTTC. Translation gives CSARSGQGNNEQFF.